The 13 T cell receptor beta chains in this list originate from one sample, sequenced in a study of shared clonotypes between healthy human individuals. The data were produced by immunoSEQ multiplex PCR, yet TCRdb's version contains in-frame clones alone and is incomplete. Altogether about 470,000 clones are present, about 76% being singletons, with the ten largest covering roughly 13%. Sequenced material: PBMCs. These receptors were obtained from a woman between 35 and 50 years old in good health. Some clones in this sample may be carry-over from other donors' samples.

J is TRBJ2-2 and V is TRBV7-9, with D possibly being TRBD1 (6 bases). In germline, CDR1 is SEHNR, CDR2 FQNEAQ (reference sequence). This CDR3 spans 15 amino acids. V lost 4 bases and J lost 6, with 15 bases in between. This CDR3 reads CASSYMPGAAGELFF. In DNA, the CDR3 is TGTGCCAGCAGCTATATGCCAGGGGCGGCCGGGGAGCTGTTTTTT.

V gene TRBV11-3 combines with J gene TRBJ2-1; 12 bases align to TRBD1. V was pared by 7 bases and J by 6 bases, with 4 bases of the junction left unmatched. The germline V gene has CDR1 SGHNT and CDR2 YENEEA. This CDR3 region has 14 residues. CDR3 region: CASKPGQGANEQFF. DNA for the CDR3: TGTGCCAGCAAGCCGGGACAGGGGGCCAATGAGCAGTTCTTC.

This chain links TRBV7-2 with TRBJ1-5; D is undetermined. This CDR3 is built from 15 residues. Trimming took 2 bases from V and 0 from J, leaving 8 bases between them. Germline CDR1 SGHTA, CDR2 FQGNSA. The CDR3: CASSLFGDSNQPQHF. CDR3 coding DNA: TGTGCCAGCAGCTTATTCGGGGATAGCAATCAGCCCCAGCATTTT.

On this clone itself: The sample carries other DNA sequences with the same CDR3. The V gene is TRBV18, the J gene TRBJ2-5; 7 bases fit TRBD1. In germline, CDR1 is KGHSH, CDR2 LQKENI. This CDR3 has 13 residues. J lost 4 bases, V lost 1 base, and 0 bases had no gene match. CDR3 residues: CASSPQGAETQYF. Written as DNA, the CDR3 is TGTGCCAGCTCACCACAGGGGGCAGAGACCCAGTACTTC. The full variable domain, its missing parts supplied by reference TRBV18 and TRBJ2-5, is NAGVMQNPRHLVRRRGQEARLRCSPMKGHSHVYWYRQLPEEGLKFMVYLQKENIIDESGMPKERFSAEFPKEGPSILRIQQVVRGDSAAYFCASSPQGAETQYFGPGTRLLVL.

The chain uses TRBV5-4 and TRBJ2-1, with unresolved D. Germline CDR1 SGHNT, CDR2 YYREEE (reference sequence). This CDR3 is built from 13 residues. V gave up 4 bases and J gave up 3 bases, with 8 bases separating them. The CDR3 loop is CASSPEIYNEQFF. The DNA for the CDR3 is TGTGCCAGCAGCCCTGAGATCTACAATGAGCAGTTCTTC.

V is TRBV7-9 and J is TRBJ1-6, with D uncertain. Germline V gene lookup returns CDR1 SEHNR and CDR2 FQNEAQ (reference sequence). The CDR3 runs 12 residues. Trimming stripped 1 base from V and 15 bases from J, with 10 bases between. The CDR3 DNA is TGTGCCAGCAGCTTAGGTTTAGGTCGCCTCCACTTT. It yields the protein CASSLGLGRLHF.

This rearrangement joins TRBV28 to TRBJ2-7; tentatively, D is TRBD1 (6 bases). Per the germline V gene, CDR1 is MDHEN and CDR2 is SYDVKM. The CDR3 totals 14 residues. With 8 bases removed from V and 1 base from J, the gap between germline ends came to 15 bases. The CDR3 DNA is TGTGCCAGCGGGGGCAGGGGTATATCCTACGAGCAGTACTTC. Translating it yields CASGGRGISYEQYF.

V and J are TRBV7-6 and TRBJ2-7; 8 bases line up with TRBD2. Germline V gives CDR1 SGHVS, CDR2 FNYEAQ. The CDR3 contains 15 residues. V shed 1 base, J shed 7 bases, and the junction held 9 bases outside the gene matches. In nucleotides, the CDR3 is TGTGCCAGCAGCTTAGAGGTCGGGAGGGCGGGAGAGCAGTACTTC. Protein product: CASSLEVGRAGEQYF.

The rearrangement links TRBV5-4 to TRBJ1-4, with TRBD1 as a possible D gene (5 bases). The length of the CDR3 is 16 residues. Between the trimmed V and J ends, which lost 0 bases and 0 bases, there was a span of 9 bases. CDR1 is SGHNT, CDR2 YYREEE, per germline (reference sequence). CDR3 bases: TGTGCCAGCAGCTTGGGGGGCCGGGCAACTAATGAAAAACTGTTTTTT. The encoded protein is CASSLGGRATNEKLFF. The full variable domain, completed using reference TRBV5-4 and TRBJ1-4, is ETGVTQSPTHLIKTRGQQVTLRCSSQSGHNTVSWYQQALGQGPQFIFQYYREEENGRGNFPPRFSGLQFPNYSSELNVNALELDDSALYLCASSLGGRATNEKLFFGSGTQLSVL.

In its sample, this clone was seen once. This rearrangement joins TRBV11-2 to TRBJ2-3; 7 positions match TRBD2. With V trimmed by 1 base and J by 4 bases, 8 bases remained unmatched. The CDR3 length is 16 residues. The germline V gene encodes CDR1 SGHAT and CDR2 FQNNGV. As DNA, the CDR3 is TGTGCCAGCAGCTTAGGGGGCGGGAGAACTGCAGATACGCAGTATTTT. It is translated as CASSLGGGRTADTQYF. The variable domain in full, completed from reference TRBV11-2 and TRBJ2-3, reads EAGVAQSPRYKIIEKRQSVAFWCNPISGHATLYWYQQILGQGPKLLIQFQNNGVVDDSQLPKDRFSAERLKGVDSTLKIQPAKLEDSAVYLCASSLGGGRTADTQYFGPGTRLTVL.

The chain is built from TRBV12-2 and TRBJ2-7; the D call in the table, TRBD1, was not verified against the DNA. TRBV12-2 is a documented pseudogene. The CDR3 totals 18 residues. As DNA, the CDR3 is TGTGCAAGTCGCTTAGCGCAACGGACAGGGATCTCAGCCGGGGAGCAGTACTTC. It encodes CASRLAQRTGISAGEQYF.

The V call is TRBV4-1, the J call TRBJ2-1; D is uncertain. Germline-derived CDR1 and CDR2 are MGHRA and YSYEKL. The V end lost 4 bases, the J end lost 2 bases, and 9 bases lay between the germline ends. The CDR3 length is 14 residues. CDR3 protein: CASSPTRTYNEQFF. The CDR3 bases are TGCGCCAGCAGCCCCACCCGGACCTACAATGAGCAGTTCTTC.

This chain connects TRBV2 to TRBJ2-1; 8 bases align to TRBD2. The CDR3 is 15 amino acids. Trimming took 8 bases from V and 4 from J; bases not matched to a gene: 10. In germline, CDR1 is SNHLY, CDR2 FYNNEI. CDR3 sequence: CASAQMAGGYNEQFF. The CDR3 DNA reads TGTGCCAGCGCCCAGATGGCGGGAGGATACAATGAGCAGTTCTTC.